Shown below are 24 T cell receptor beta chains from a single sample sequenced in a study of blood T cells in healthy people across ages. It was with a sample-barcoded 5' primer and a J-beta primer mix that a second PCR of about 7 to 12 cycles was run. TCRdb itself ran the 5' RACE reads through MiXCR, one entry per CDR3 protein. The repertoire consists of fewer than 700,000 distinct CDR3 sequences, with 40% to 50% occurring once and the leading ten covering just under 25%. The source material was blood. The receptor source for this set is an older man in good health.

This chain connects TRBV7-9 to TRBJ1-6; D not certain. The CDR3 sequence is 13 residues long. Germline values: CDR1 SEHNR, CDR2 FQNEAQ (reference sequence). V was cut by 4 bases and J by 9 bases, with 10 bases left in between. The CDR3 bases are TGTGCCAGCAGCTGGCCGGAGGGTTCACCCCTCCACTTT. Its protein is CASSWPEGSPLHF.

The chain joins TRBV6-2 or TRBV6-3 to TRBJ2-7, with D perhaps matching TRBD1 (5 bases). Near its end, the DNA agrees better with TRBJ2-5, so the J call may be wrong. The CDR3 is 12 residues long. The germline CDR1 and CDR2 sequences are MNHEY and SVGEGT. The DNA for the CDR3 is TGTGCCAGCGGAACATGGGGCCAGACCCAGTACTTC. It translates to CASGTWGQTQYF.

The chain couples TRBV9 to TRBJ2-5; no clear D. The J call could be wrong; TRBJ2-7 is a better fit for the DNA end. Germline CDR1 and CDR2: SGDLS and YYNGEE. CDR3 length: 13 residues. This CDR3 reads CASSVAWGYEQYF. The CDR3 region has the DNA TGTGCCAGCAGCGTAGCCTGGGGCTACGAGCAGTACTTC.

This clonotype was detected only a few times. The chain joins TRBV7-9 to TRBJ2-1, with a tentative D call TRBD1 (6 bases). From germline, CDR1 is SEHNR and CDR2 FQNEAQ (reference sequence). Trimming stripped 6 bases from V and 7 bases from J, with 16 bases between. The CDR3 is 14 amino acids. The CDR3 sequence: CASSPNGQSNEQFF. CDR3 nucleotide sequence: TGTGCCAGCAGTCCTAACGGACAGTCTAATGAGCAGTTCTTC.

Here the CDR3 reads CASSLPQRVLGNEQYF. CDR3 bases: TGTGCCAGCAGCCTCCCACAGCGGGTGCTGGGAAATGAGCAGTACTTC. The chain recombines TRBV7-2 with TRBJ2-5; weak D call: TRBD2 (6 bases). Between the trimmed V and J ends, which lost 5 bases and 11 bases, there was a span of 27 bases. This CDR3 is built from 16 residues. CDR1 is SGHTA, CDR2 FQGNSA, per germline. Supplemented by reference TRBV7-2 and TRBJ2-5, the full variable domain reads GAGVSQSPSNKVTEKGKDVELRCDPISGHTALYWYRQSLGQGLEFLIYFQGNSAPDKSGLPSDRFSAERTGGSVSTLTIQRTQQEDSAVYLCASSLPQRVLGNEQYFGPGTRLLVL.

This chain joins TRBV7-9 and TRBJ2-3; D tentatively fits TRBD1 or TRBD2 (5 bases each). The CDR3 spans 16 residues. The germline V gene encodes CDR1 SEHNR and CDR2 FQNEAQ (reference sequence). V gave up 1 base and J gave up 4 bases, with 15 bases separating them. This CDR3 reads CASSLEAGTSADTQYF. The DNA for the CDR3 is TGTGCCAGCAGCTTAGAGGCAGGGACGTCGGCAGATACGCAGTATTTT.

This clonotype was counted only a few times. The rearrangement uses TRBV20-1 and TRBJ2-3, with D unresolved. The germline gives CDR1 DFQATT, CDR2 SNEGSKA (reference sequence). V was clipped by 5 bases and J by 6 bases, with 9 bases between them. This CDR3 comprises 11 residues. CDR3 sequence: CSALVRDTQYF. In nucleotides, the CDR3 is TGCAGTGCTTTAGTTAGGGATACGCAGTATTTT.

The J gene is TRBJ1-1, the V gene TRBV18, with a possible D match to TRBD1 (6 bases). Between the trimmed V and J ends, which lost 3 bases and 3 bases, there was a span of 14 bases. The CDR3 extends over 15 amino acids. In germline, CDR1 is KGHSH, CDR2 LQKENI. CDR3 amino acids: CASSPRDTPYTEAFF. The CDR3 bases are TGTGCCAGCTCACCCCGGGACACCCCGTACACTGAAGCTTTCTTT.

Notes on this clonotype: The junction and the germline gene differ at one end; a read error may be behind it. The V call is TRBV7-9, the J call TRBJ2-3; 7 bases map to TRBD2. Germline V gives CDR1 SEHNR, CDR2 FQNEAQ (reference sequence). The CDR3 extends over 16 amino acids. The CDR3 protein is CASSLAASGFTDTQYF. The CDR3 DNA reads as TGTGCCAGCAGCCTAGCAGCTAGCGGTTTCACAGATACGCAGTATTTT. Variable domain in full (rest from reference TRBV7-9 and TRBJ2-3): DTGVSQNPRHKITKRGQNVTFRCDPISEHNRLYWYRQTLGQGPEFLTYFQNEAQLEKSRLLSDRFSAERPKGSFSTLEIQRTEQGDSAMYLCASSLAASGFTDTQYFGPGTRLTVL.

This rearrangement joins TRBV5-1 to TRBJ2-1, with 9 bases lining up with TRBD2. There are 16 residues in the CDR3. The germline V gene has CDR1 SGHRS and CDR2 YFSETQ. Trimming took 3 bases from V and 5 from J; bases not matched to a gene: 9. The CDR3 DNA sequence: TGCGCCAGCAGCTGGGGGCTAGCGGGACTCCACAATGAGCAGTTCTTC. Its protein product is CASSWGLAGLHNEQFF. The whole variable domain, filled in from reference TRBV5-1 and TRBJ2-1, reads KAGVTQTPRYLIKTRGQQVTLSCSPISGHRSVSWYQQTPGQGLQFLFEYFSETQRNKGNFPGRFSGRQFSNSRSEMNVSTLELGDSALYLCASSWGLAGLHNEQFFGPGTRLTVL.

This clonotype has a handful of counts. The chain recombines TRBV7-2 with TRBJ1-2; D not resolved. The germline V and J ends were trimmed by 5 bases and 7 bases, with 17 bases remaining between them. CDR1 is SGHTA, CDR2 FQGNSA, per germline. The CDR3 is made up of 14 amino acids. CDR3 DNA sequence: TGTGCCAGCAGCCCAATGGCGGACGGCCTTGGCTACACCTTC. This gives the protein CASSPMADGLGYTF. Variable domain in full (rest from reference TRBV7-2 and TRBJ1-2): GAGVSQSPSNKVTEKGKDVELRCDPISGHTALYWYRQSLGQGLEFLIYFQGNSAPDKSGLPSDRFSAERTGGSVSTLTIQRTQQEDSAVYLCASSPMADGLGYTFGSGTRLTVV.

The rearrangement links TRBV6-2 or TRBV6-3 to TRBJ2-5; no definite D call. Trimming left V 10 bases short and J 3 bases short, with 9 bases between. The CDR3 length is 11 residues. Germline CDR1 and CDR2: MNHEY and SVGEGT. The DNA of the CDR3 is TGTGCCACCTCGGTGGAAGAGACCCAGTACTTC. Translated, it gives CATSVEETQYF.

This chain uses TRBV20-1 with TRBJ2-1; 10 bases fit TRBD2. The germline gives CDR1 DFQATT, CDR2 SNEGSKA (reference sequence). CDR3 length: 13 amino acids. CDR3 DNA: TGCAGGGTAGCGGGGGGCCGCTACAATGAGCAGTTCTTC. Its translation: CRVAGGRYNEQFF.

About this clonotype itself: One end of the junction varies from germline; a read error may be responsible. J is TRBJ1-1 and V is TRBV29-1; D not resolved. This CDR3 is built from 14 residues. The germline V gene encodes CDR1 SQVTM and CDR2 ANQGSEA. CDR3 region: CSVKDRRASTEAFF. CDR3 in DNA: TGCAGCGTTAAAGATCGGAGGGCCTCTACTGAAGCTTTCTTT. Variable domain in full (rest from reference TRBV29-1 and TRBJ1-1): SAVISQKPSRDICQRGTSLTIQCQVDSQVTMMFWYRQQPGQSLTLIATANQGSEATYESGFVIDKFPISRPNLTFSTLTVSNMSPEDSSIYLCSVKDRRASTEAFFGQGTRLTVV.

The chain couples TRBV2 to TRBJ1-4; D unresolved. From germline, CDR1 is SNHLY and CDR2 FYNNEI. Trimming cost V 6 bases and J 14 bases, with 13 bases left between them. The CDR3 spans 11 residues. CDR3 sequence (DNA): TGTGCCAGCAGACTACCGGGATCGCTGTTTTTT. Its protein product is CASRLPGSLFF.

The CDR3 here is CSARDRGIQETQYF. DNA for the CDR3: TGCAGTGCCAGGGACAGGGGCATTCAAGAGACCCAGTACTTC. The rearrangement joins TRBV20-1 to TRBJ2-5; 10 bases agree with TRBD1. The CDR3 sequence is 14 residues long. With 6 bases clipped from V and 2 bases from J, the junction kept 6 bases outside the gene matches. Looked up from germline, CDR1 is DFQATT and CDR2 is SNEGSKA (reference sequence).

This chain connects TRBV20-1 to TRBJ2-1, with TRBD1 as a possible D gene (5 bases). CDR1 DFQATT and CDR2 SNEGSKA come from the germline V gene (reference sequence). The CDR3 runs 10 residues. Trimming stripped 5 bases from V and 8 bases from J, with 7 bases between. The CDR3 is CSAGADEQFF. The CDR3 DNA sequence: TGCAGTGCTGGGGCCGATGAGCAGTTCTTC.

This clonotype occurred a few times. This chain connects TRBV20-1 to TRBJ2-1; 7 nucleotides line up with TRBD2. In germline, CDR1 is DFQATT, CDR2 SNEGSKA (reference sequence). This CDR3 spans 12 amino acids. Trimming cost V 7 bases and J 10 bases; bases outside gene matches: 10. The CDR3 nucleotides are TGCAGTGGTTGGCTAGCGGAATCGGAGCAGTTCTTC. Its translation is CSGWLAESEQFF.

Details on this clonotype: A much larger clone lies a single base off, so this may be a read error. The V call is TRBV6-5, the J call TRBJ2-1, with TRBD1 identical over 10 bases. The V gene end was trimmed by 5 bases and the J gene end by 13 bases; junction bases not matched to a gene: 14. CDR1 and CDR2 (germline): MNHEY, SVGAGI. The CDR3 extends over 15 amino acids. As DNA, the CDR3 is TGTGCCAGCAGTACCTCCGGGACAGGGGAAGAGACCCAGTTCTTC. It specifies CASSTSGTGEETQFF.

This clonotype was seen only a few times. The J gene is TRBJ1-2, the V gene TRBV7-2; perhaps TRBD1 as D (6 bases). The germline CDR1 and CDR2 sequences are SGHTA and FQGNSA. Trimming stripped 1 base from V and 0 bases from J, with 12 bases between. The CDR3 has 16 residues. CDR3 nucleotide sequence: TGTGCCAGCAGCTTAGGGGGGCAGGGAGCTAACTATGGCTACACCTTC. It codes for CASSLGGQGANYGYTF.

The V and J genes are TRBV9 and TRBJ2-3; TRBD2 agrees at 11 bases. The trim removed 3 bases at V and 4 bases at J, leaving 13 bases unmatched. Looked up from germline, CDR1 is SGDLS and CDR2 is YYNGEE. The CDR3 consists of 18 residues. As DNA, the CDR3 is TGTGCCAGCAGCGGATCCGGGACTAGCGGCCACAAGTCAGATACGCAGTATTTT. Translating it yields CASSGSGTSGHKSDTQYF.

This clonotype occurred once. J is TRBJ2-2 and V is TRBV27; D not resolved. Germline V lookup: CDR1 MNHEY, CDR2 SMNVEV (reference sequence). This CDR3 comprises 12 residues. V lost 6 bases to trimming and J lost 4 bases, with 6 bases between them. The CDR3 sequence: CASRRLTGELFF. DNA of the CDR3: TGTGCCAGCAGGAGACTCACCGGGGAGCTGTTTTTT.

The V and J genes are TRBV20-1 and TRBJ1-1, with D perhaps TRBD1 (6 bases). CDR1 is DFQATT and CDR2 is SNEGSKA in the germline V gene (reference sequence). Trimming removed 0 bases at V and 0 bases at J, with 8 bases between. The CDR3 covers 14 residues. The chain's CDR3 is CSARDAGVNTEAFF. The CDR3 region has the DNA TGCAGTGCTAGAGACGCAGGGGTGAACACTGAAGCTTTCTTT.

CDR3 amino acids: CASRTGGNFNEQFF. In DNA, the CDR3 is TGTGCCAGCAGAACGGGAGGGAATTTCAATGAGCAGTTCTTC. V usage is TRBV6-2 or TRBV6-3 and J usage is TRBJ2-1, with TRBD2 identical over 8 bases. From germline, CDR1 is MNHEY and CDR2 SVGEGT. The V and J ends lost 6 bases and 6 bases, in that order; junction bases with no gene match: 7. The CDR3 length is 14 residues.